The 18 T cell receptor beta chains reported below all come from one sample, sequenced in a study of blood T cell repertoires in COVID-19 (dated by TCRdb to 2020 to 2022). The library was obtained by the immunoSEQ multiplex PCR assay. TCRdb stores this immuneACCESS table with in-frame sequences only. Part of the clones is absent; in the studies checked, under half of the shortfall reflects unresolved V genes, and no reason is known for the rest. The sample contains roughly 230,000 clones, 90% of them found a single time. 2.1% of the sample goes to the ten largest clones. The sequenced material came from peripheral blood. The source is a woman aged 60-75 years with COVID-19, enrolled during active disease.

This rearrangement joins TRBV29-1 to TRBJ1-1, with D uncertain. The CDR3 loop spans 12 amino acids. CDR1 and CDR2 from the germline V gene are SQVTM and ANQGSEA. Deletions cut 0 bases from V and 5 bases from J, with 7 bases between. Written as DNA, the CDR3 is TGCAGCGTTGAAGAGGGGAGGACTGAAGCTTTCTTT. Translated, it gives CSVEEGRTEAFF.

The rearrangement links TRBV4-2 to TRBJ1-1, with TRBD1 as a possible D gene (5 bases). This CDR3 has 16 amino acids. Trimming removed 6 bases from V and 4 bases from J, with 21 bases in between. Looked up from germline, CDR1 is LGHNA and CDR2 is YNFKEQ. The CDR3: CASRQYPEQVRTEAFF. CDR3 sequence (DNA): TGTGCCAGCAGACAATACCCCGAACAGGTTCGCACTGAAGCTTTCTTT.

The chain combines TRBV27 with TRBJ2-1; perhaps TRBD1 as D (7 bases). Germline V gene lookup returns CDR1 MNHEY and CDR2 SMNVEV (reference sequence). The V end was cut by 11 bases, the J end by 9 bases, with 20 bases between. The CDR3 has 13 amino acids. CDR3 residues: CAAGKGQELEQFF. The CDR3 bases are TGTGCCGCGGGAAAAGGACAGGAACTTGAGCAGTTCTTC.

This chain uses TRBV7-8 with TRBJ2-7; 8 bases are a match to TRBD1. Germline trimming cut 6 bases from V and 0 bases from J; bases unmatched to any gene: 7. Germline CDR1 is SGHVS and CDR2 is FQNEAQ. The CDR3 length is 15 residues. CDR3 bases: TGTGCCAGCAGACTAGGGGACAGGAGCTCCTACGAGCAGTACTTC. The encoded protein is CASRLGDRSSYEQYF.

The genes are TRBV19 and TRBJ2-1; D not resolved. This CDR3 has 15 residues. Germline CDR1 and CDR2: LNHDA and SQIVND (reference sequence). V was clipped by 2 bases and J by 3 bases, with 11 bases between them. The CDR3: CASSITRSGYNEQFF. Written as DNA, the CDR3 is TGTGCCAGTAGTATAACCAGGTCCGGCTACAATGAGCAGTTCTTC. The variable domain in full, completed from reference TRBV19 and TRBJ2-1, reads DGGITQSPKYLFRKEGQNVTLSCEQNLNHDAMYWYRQDPGQGLRLIYYSQIVNDFQKGDIAEGYSVSREKKESFPLTVTSAQKNPTAFYLCASSITRSGYNEQFFGPGTRLTVL.

The J gene is TRBJ1-5, the V gene TRBV2, with D hard to call. The germline V and J ends were trimmed by 5 bases and 2 bases, with 19 bases remaining between them. The CDR3 sequence is 17 residues long. CDR1 and CDR2 (germline): SNHLY, FYNNEI. The CDR3 DNA follows: TGTGCCAGCAGTAAGAGACGACCGGTCGGGGGCAATCAGCCCCAGCATTTT. Translated: CASSKRRPVGGNQPQHF.

The V call is TRBV7-3, the J call TRBJ1-1; unclear D gene. V dropped 3 bases and J dropped 0 bases, with 5 bases sitting between them. Germline V CDR1 and CDR2: SGHTA, FQGTGA. The CDR3 is 13 amino acids. The CDR3 protein is CASSFSMNTEAFF. CDR3 DNA: TGTGCCAGCAGCTTTTCAATGAACACTGAAGCTTTCTTT.

The J gene is TRBJ1-1, the V gene TRBV7-6; maybe TRBD1 (5 bases). Germline CDR1 reads SGHVS; CDR2 reads FNYEAQ. The V end was cut by 2 bases, the J end by 7 bases, with 17 bases between. The CDR3 spans 15 residues. As DNA, the CDR3 is TGTGCCAGCAGCTTACTGGACCGGGGGGTGGGTGAAGCTTTCTTT. Its protein is CASSLLDRGVGEAFF. Combining the CDR3 with reference TRBV7-6 and TRBJ1-1 gives the whole variable domain GAGVSQSPRYKVTKRGQDVALRCDPISGHVSLYWYRQALGQGPEFLTYFNYEAQQDKSGLPNDRFSAERPEGSISTLTIQRTEQRDSAMYRCASSLLDRGVGEAFFGQGTRLTVV.

The chain is built from TRBV4-1 and TRBJ1-1; D uncertain. In germline, CDR1 is MGHRA, CDR2 YSYEKL. V was shortened by 4 bases and J by 3 bases, with 12 bases between the two germline ends. The CDR3 covers 14 residues. The chain's CDR3 is CASSLPGMDTEAFF. CDR3 in DNA: TGCGCCAGCAGCCTCCCCGGGATGGACACTGAAGCTTTCTTT.

This chain links TRBV7-9 with TRBJ2-7; D possibly corresponds to TRBD1 (6 bases). Trimming removed 5 bases at V and 0 bases at J, with 17 bases between. CDR1 is SEHNR and CDR2 is FQNEAQ in the germline V gene (reference sequence). The CDR3 has 16 residues. CDR3 loop: CASSAPDRLGSYEQYF. In DNA form, the CDR3 reads TGTGCCAGCAGCGCCCCAGACAGGCTCGGCTCCTACGAGCAGTACTTC. The full variable domain, completed using reference TRBV7-9 and TRBJ2-7, is DTGVSQNPRHKITKRGQNVTFRCDPISEHNRLYWYRQTLGQGPEFLTYFQNEAQLEKSRLLSDRFSAERPKGSFSTLEIQRTEQGDSAMYLCASSAPDRLGSYEQYFGPGTRLTVT.

J is TRBJ2-5 and V is TRBV9, with 10 bases lining up with TRBD2. Germline CDR1 SGDLS, CDR2 YYNGEE. This CDR3 is 15 amino acids long. With 2 bases clipped from V and 3 bases from J, the junction kept 4 bases outside the gene matches. CDR3 sequence: CASSVTGLAEETQYF. DNA for the CDR3: TGTGCCAGCAGCGTCACCGGACTAGCGGAAGAGACCCAGTACTTC.

The rearrangement uses TRBV2 and TRBJ2-2, with D possibly matching TRBD2 (6 bases). This CDR3 has 14 amino acids. Germline assignment: CDR1 SNHLY and CDR2 FYNNEI. The V and J ends lost 7 bases and 0 bases respectively, with 9 bases between them. Written as DNA, the CDR3 is TGTGCCAGCATAAGGGACTCGAACACCGGGGAGCTGTTTTTT. Amino acid sequence: CASIRDSNTGELFF.

This sequence joins TRBV7-9 and TRBJ1-6; 7 positions agree with TRBD1. CDR3 length: 15 amino acids. In germline, CDR1 is SEHNR, CDR2 FQNEAQ (reference sequence). The trim removed 1 base at V and 7 bases at J, leaving 4 bases unmatched. The CDR3 nucleotides are TGTGCCAGCAGCTTAGGCGGGACAGTGAATTCACCCCTCCACTTT. Encoded protein: CASSLGGTVNSPLHF. Based on the CDR3 plus reference TRBV7-9 and TRBJ1-6, the full variable domain is DTGVSQNPRHKITKRGQNVTFRCDPISEHNRLYWYRQTLGQGPEFLTYFQNEAQLEKSRLLSDRFSAERPKGSFSTLEIQRTEQGDSAMYLCASSLGGTVNSPLHFGNGTRLTVT.

This chain uses TRBV7-2 with TRBJ2-1, with 12 bases fitting TRBD2. The CDR3 has 15 amino acids. The J segment lost 6 bases and the V segment lost 7 bases, leaving 7 bases of the junction unmatched. Germline lookup yields CDR1 SGHTA and CDR2 FQGNSA. The chain's CDR3 is CASNHLAGGPNEQFF. The DNA for the CDR3 is TGTGCCAGCAACCATCTAGCGGGGGGGCCCAATGAGCAGTTCTTC.

The rearrangement uses TRBV6-5 and TRBJ2-3; 9 nucleotides agree with TRBD2. From germline, CDR1 is MNHEY and CDR2 SVGAGI. The J segment lost 5 bases and the V segment lost 7 bases, leaving 7 bases of the junction unmatched. This CDR3 has 14 amino acids. The CDR3 DNA reads as TGTGCCAGCACACGCGGGGGGGCCTTAGATACGCAGTATTTT. Its protein product is CASTRGGALDTQYF.

The gene calls are TRBV7-2 and TRBJ2-1, with 8 positions matching TRBD2. The CDR3 length is 15 residues. Losses at the gene ends were 2 bases for V and 6 bases for J; bases not matched to a gene: 6. Germline values: CDR1 SGHTA, CDR2 FQGNSA. The CDR3 region is CASSLNGGASNEQFF. CDR3 coding DNA: TGTGCCAGCAGCTTAAACGGGGGGGCCTCCAATGAGCAGTTCTTC.

This sequence joins TRBV6-6 and TRBJ1-2, with D possibly TRBD1 on 5 matching bases. The CDR3 extends over 15 amino acids. Germline V gene lookup returns CDR1 MNHNY and CDR2 SVGAGI (reference sequence). V was trimmed by 9 bases and J by 4 bases, leaving 21 bases between them. CDR3 amino acids: CASLKPGGAGYGYTF. Here the CDR3 DNA reads TGTGCCAGTCTAAAACCCGGAGGGGCTGGCTATGGCTACACCTTC.

A single count supports this clone. The chain links TRBV3-1 (or the pseudogene TRBV3-2) to TRBJ2-1; 12 bases align to TRBD2. This CDR3 region has 18 residues. V shed 1 base and J 4 bases; nucleotides not matched to a gene: 8. The germline CDR1 and CDR2 sequences are LGHDT and YNNKEL (reference sequence). The chain's CDR3 is CASSQVYPTSGGYNEQFF. For the CDR3, the DNA is TGTGCCAGCAGCCAAGTCTACCCTACTAGCGGGGGGTACAATGAGCAGTTCTTC.